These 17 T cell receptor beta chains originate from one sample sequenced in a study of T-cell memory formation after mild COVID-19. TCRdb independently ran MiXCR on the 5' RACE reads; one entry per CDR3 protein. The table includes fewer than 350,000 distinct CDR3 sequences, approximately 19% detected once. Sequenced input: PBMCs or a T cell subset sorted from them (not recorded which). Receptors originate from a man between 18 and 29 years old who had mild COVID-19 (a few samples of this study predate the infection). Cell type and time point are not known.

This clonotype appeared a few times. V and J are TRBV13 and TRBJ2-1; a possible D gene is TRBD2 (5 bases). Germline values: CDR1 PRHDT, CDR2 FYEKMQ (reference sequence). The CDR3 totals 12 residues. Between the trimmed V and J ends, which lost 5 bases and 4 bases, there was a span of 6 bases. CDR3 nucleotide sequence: TGTGCCAGCAGCCGGGAATACAATGAGCAGTTCTTC. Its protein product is CASSREYNEQFF.

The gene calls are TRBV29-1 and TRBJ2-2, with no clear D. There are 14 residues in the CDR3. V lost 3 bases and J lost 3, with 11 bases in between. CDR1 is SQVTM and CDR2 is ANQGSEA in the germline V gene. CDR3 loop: CSVESGFDTGELFF. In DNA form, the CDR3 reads TGCAGCGTTGAGTCCGGGTTCGACACCGGGGAGCTGTTTTTT.

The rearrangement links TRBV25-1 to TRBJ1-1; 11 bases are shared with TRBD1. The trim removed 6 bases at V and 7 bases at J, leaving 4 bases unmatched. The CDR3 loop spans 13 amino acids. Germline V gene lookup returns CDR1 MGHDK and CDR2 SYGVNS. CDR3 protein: CASRDRGRNEAFF. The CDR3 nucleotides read TGTGCCAGCAGGGACAGGGGGCGAAATGAAGCTTTCTTT.

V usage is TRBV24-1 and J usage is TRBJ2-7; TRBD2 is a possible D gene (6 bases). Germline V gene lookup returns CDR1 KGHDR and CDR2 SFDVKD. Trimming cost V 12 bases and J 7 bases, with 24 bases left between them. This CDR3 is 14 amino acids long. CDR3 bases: TGTGCCCCATGGAGGGCGGAGGCTGTTGGAGAGCAGTACGTC. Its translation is CAPWRAEAVGEQYV.

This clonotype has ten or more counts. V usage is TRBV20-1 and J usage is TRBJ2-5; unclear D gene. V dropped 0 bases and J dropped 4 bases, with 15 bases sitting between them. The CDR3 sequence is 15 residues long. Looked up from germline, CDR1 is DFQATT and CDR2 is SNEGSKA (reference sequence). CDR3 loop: CSARDGRDWRETQYF. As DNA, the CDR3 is TGCAGTGCTAGAGATGGAAGGGATTGGCGAGAGACCCAGTACTTC.

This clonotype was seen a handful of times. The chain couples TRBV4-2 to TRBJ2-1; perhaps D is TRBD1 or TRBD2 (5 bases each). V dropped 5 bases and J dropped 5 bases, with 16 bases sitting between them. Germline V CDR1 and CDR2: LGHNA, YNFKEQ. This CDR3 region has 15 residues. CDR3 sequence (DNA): TGTGCCAGCAGCAACCGGGACCAGAGGGACAATGAGCAGTTCTTC. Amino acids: CASSNRDQRDNEQFF.

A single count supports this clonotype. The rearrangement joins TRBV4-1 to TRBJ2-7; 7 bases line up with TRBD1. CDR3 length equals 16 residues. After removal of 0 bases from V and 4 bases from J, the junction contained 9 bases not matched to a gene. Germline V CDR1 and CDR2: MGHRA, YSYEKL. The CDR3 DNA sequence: TGCGCCAGCAGCCAAGAAATCAGACAGGGTTTATACGAGCAGTACGTC. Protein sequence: CASSQEIRQGLYEQYV.

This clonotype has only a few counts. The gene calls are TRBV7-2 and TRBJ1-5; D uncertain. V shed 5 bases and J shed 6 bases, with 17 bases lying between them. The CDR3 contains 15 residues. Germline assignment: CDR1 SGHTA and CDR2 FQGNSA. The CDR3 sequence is CASSLQQLAVQPQHF. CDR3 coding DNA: TGTGCCAGCAGCCTACAGCAGTTGGCAGTTCAGCCCCAGCATTTT.

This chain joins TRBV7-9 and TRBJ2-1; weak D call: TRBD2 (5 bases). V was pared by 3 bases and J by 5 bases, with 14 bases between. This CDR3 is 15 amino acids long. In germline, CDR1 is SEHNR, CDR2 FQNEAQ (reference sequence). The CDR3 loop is CASSFGKLRHNEQFF. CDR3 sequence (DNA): TGTGCCAGCAGCTTCGGGAAATTAAGGCACAATGAGCAGTTCTTC.

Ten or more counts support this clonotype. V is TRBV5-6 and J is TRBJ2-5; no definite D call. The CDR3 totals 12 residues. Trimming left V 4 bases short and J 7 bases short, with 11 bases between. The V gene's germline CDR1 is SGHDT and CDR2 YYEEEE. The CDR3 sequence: CASSPTAGTQYF. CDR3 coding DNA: TGTGCCAGCAGCCCAACGGCCGGGACCCAGTACTTC.

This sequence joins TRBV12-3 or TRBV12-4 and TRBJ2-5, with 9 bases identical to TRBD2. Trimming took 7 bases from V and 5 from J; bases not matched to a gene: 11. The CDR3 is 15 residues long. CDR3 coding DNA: TGTGCCAGCACCCGAGGAGCGGGGGGCCTCGAGACCCAGTACTTC. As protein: CASTRGAGGLETQYF.

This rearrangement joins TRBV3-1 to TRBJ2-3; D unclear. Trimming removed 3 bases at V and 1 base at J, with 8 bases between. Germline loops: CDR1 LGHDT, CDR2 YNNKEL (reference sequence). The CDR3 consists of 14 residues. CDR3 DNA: TGTGCCAGCAGCCAGAGGTCGGGCACAGATACGCAGTATTTT. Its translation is CASSQRSGTDTQYF.

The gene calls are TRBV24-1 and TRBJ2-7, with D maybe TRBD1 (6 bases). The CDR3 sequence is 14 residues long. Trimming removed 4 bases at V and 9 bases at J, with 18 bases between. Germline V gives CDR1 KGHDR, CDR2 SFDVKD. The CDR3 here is CATSDPGTSLGQYF. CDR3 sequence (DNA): TGTGCCACCAGTGACCCCGGGACATCCCTTGGGCAGTACTTC.

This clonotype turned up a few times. For the CDR3, the DNA is TGCAGCGCGGGTGGGGCGGAGCAGTTCTTC. Translating gives CSAGGAEQFF. The chain combines TRBV29-1 with TRBJ2-1; a weak D match, TRBD1 (5 bases). The CDR3 loop spans 10 amino acids. Germline CDR1 reads SQVTM; CDR2 reads ANQGSEA. V lost 7 bases, J lost 10 bases, and 11 bases lay in between.

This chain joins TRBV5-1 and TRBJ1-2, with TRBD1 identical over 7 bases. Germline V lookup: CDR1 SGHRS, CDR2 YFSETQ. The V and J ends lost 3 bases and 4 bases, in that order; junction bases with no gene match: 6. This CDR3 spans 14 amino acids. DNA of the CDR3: TGCGCCAGCAGCTCAACGACAGGGACCTATGGCTACACCTTC. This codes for CASSSTTGTYGYTF.

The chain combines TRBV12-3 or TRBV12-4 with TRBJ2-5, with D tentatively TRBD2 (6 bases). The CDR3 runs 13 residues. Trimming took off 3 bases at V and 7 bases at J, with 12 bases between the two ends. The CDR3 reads CASSFGGYGTQYF. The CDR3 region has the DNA TGTGCCAGCAGTTTTGGAGGGTATGGGACCCAGTACTTC.

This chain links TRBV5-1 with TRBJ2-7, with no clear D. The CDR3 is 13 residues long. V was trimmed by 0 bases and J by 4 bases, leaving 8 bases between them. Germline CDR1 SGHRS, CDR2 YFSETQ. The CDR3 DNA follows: TGCGCCAGCAGCTTGGAGGTGTGGTACGAGCAGTACTTC. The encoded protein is CASSLEVWYEQYF.